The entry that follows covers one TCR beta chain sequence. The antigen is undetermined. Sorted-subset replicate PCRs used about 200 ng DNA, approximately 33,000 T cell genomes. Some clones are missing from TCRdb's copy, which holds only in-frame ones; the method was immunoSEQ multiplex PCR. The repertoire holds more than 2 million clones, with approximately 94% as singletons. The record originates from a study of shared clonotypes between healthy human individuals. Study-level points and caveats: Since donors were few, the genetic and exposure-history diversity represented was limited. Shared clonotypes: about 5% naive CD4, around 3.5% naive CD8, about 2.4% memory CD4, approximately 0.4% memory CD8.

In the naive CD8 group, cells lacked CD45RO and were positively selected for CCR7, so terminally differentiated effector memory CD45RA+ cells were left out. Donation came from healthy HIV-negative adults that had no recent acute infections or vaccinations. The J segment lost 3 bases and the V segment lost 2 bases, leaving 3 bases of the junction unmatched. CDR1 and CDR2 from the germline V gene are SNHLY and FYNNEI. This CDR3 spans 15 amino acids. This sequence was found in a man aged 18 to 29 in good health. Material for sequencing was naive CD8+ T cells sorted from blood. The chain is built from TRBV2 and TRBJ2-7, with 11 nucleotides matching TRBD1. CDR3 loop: CASSEWDRGDYEQYF. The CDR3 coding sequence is TGTGCCAGCAGTGAATGGGACAGGGGGGACTACGAGCAGTACTTC.